This TCR beta chain was found in a study of CD4 T cell repertoires in COVID-19. Profiling relied on immunoSEQ multiplex PCR, and the TCRdb table lists in-frame clones only, not all of them. In the table there are more than 65,000 clones, 83% of which are singletons. The CDR3 covers 15 residues. The V gene's germline CDR1 is LGHDT and CDR2 YNNKEL (reference sequence). V lost 4 bases and J 0 bases, leaving 10 bases between the germline ends. This clonotype was obtained from a human donor who had COVID-19. The sequences come from CD4+ T cells from peripheral blood, collected after recovery from COVID-19. This rearrangement joins TRBV3-1 (or the pseudogene TRBV3-2) to TRBJ2-1, with D perhaps TRBD1 (5 bases). CDR3 nucleotide sequence: TGTGCCAGCAGCCGGGGCGGCAGCTCCTACAATGAGCAGTTCTTC. It codes for CASSRGGSSYNEQFF.